The sequence of this T cell receptor beta chain was determined in a study of blood T cell repertoires in COVID-19. This clone was counted only a few times. V lost 4 bases and J lost 5, with 16 bases in between. The germline CDR1 and CDR2 sequences are SGHKS and YYEKEE (reference sequence). CDR3 size: 16 residues. Clones were sequenced by immunoSEQ multiplex PCR, and TCRdb holds only the in-frame ones, with some missing. The data contain 200,000 to 250,000 clones, 80% to 90% of them singletons. The sequenced sample consisted of peripheral blood. This rearrangement joins TRBV5-5 to TRBJ1-6; D might be TRBD1 (6 bases). This TCR was recovered from a man aged 60 to 75 who had recovered from COVID-19. DNA of the CDR3: TGTGCCAGCAGCCTGGGGACATTCTCGGATAATTCACCCCTCCACTTT. This encodes CASSLGTFSDNSPLHF.